The 30 T cell receptor beta chains listed next were all sequenced from one sample in a study of regulatory T cells in long-lasting Graves disease. Indicated time point: newly diagnosed GD, antithyroid drugs for less than 3 months. PBMC-derived RNA was used for the TCR library. Arm-PCR of CDR3 regions and iRepertoire HTBI primers were used to build TCR beta libraries. Each CDR3 protein is one row after TCRdb ran MiXCR on the multiplex PCR reads. The data show some 250,000 distinct CDR3 sequences, roughly 21% seen once. Sequenced material: peripheral blood mononuclear cells (PBMCs), taken at new diagnosis, from a patient treated with antithyroid drugs. Receptors were obtained from a female donor with Graves disease.

This clonotype occurred many times. The chain couples TRBV11-2 to TRBJ2-3; no reliable D call. In germline, CDR1 is SGHAT, CDR2 FQNNGV. V lost 1 base and J lost 4, with 9 bases in between. The CDR3 spans 14 residues. The CDR3: CASSLVRLSDTQYF. The DNA for the CDR3 is TGTGCCAGCAGCTTAGTCAGACTGTCAGATACGCAGTATTTT. Together with reference TRBV11-2 and TRBJ2-3, the CDR3 gives the full variable domain: EAGVAQSPRYKIIEKRQSVAFWCNPISGHATLYWYQQILGQGPKLLIQFQNNGVVDDSQLPKDRFSAERLKGVDSTLKIQPAKLEDSAVYLCASSLVRLSDTQYFGPGTRLTVL.

This clonotype was detected a few times. The rearrangement links TRBV11-3 to TRBJ1-5; D unclear. Germline CDR1 reads SGHNT; CDR2 reads YENEEA. V was pared by 2 bases and J by 4 bases, with 6 bases between. The length of the CDR3 is 13 residues. CDR3 DNA sequence: TGTGCCAGCAGCTTACACGGTAATCAGCCCCAGCATTTT. Its translation: CASSLHGNQPQHF.

This clonotype was detected many times. V and J are TRBV20-1 and TRBJ2-7; 8 bases are a match to TRBD1. V lost 6 bases to trimming and J lost 4 bases; unmatched junction nucleotides: 14. Germline CDR1 is DFQATT and CDR2 is SNEGSKA (reference sequence). The CDR3 length is 15 residues. The CDR3 loop reads CSAYDRGKRSYEQYF. CDR3 in DNA: TGCAGTGCGTACGACAGGGGAAAGAGATCTTACGAGCAGTACTTC.

This clonotype was detected many times. V gene TRBV10-3 combines with J gene TRBJ2-7; D is perhaps TRBD1 (5 bases). There are 13 residues in the CDR3. Germline V gives CDR1 ENHRY, CDR2 SYGVKD. The V and J ends lost 3 bases and 2 bases respectively, with 8 bases between them. The DNA of the CDR3 is TGTGCCATCAGTGACTCAGGGCCCTACGAGCAGTACTTC. Amino acid sequence: CAISDSGPYEQYF.

This clonotype was detected many times. V gene TRBV5-1 combines with J gene TRBJ1-1, with TRBD1 matching over 8 bases. CDR1 and CDR2 (germline): SGHRS, YFSETQ. The CDR3 covers 14 residues. Unmatched junction bases numbered 5, after V lost 4 bases and J lost 3 bases. CDR3: CASSAQGGDTEAFF. Written as DNA, the CDR3 is TGCGCCAGCAGCGCACAGGGGGGAGACACTGAAGCTTTCTTT.

This clonotype was counted at least ten times. The chain employs TRBV12-5 and TRBJ2-5, with D possibly TRBD2 on 5 matching bases. The assigned J gene may be wrong: the sequence end matches TRBJ2-1 better. The CDR3 is made up of 15 amino acids. Germline V lookup: CDR1 LGHNT, CDR2 FRNRAP. CDR3 in amino acids: CASGLGPSPWNEQFF. DNA of the CDR3: TGTGCTAGTGGTTTGGGACCTAGCCCCTGGAATGAGCAGTTCTTC.

This clonotype was counted at least ten times. The V gene is TRBV6-5, the J gene TRBJ2-1, with D possibly being TRBD2 (5 bases). In germline, CDR1 is MNHEY, CDR2 SVGAGI. V gave up 4 bases and J gave up 0 bases, with 16 bases separating them. The CDR3 consists of 17 residues. The CDR3 loop reads CASSWRQSFSSYNEQFF. CDR3 nucleotides: TGTGCCAGCAGTTGGAGGCAGTCGTTTAGCTCCTACAATGAGCAGTTCTTC.

This clonotype was observed many times. V and J are TRBV30 and TRBJ1-1; D uncertain. The CDR3 extends over 14 amino acids. CDR1 and CDR2 (germline): GTSNPN, SVGIG (reference sequence). Trimming left V 4 bases short and J 3 bases short, with 15 bases between. The CDR3 DNA is TGTGCCTGGAAAGAAGGGCTGGTAGACACTGAAGCTTTCTTT. As protein: CAWKEGLVDTEAFF.

This clonotype was counted at least ten times. The rearrangement uses TRBV12-3 or TRBV12-4 and TRBJ2-1; D remains unclear. The CDR3 is 13 residues long. V was pared by 8 bases and J by 4 bases, with 12 bases between. The CDR3 DNA reads as TGTGCCAGCGCTTGGGGAAAATACAATGAGCAGTTCTTC. Encoded protein: CASAWGKYNEQFF.

With regard to this clonotype: A far larger clone lies a single base away; this is likely a read error. The chain uses TRBV5-5 and TRBJ2-7; perhaps TRBD1 as D (6 bases). This CDR3 is 13 amino acids long. The V gene's germline CDR1 is SGHKS and CDR2 YYEKEE (reference sequence). In DNA, the CDR3 is TGTGCCAGCAGCGGGGGCTATTCCTACGCGCAGTACTTC. This translates into CASSGGYSYAQYF.

A note on this clonotype: A much larger clone is a single base away; this may be a read error. The chain combines TRBV7-2 with TRBJ2-1; a possible D gene is TRBD2 (6 bases). Germline CDR1 SGHTA, CDR2 FQGNSA. This CDR3 spans 14 amino acids. In DNA form, the CDR3 reads TGTGCCAGCGGGGGGTTGACTTCCTACCATGAGCAGTTCTTC. Its protein product is CASGGLTSYHEQFF.

As to this clonotype: This is likely an artifact of a read error, given a far larger clone one base away. The chain uses TRBV6-1 and TRBJ2-1; possible D gene TRBD1, 5 bases. CDR3 length equals 17 residues. Looked up from germline, CDR1 is MNHNS and CDR2 is SASEGT. Deletions cut 5 bases from V and 4 bases from J, with 21 bases between. In DNA form, the CDR3 reads TGTGCCAGCAGTCACTTAGGGCTGCAGACAGCTTACAATGAGCAGTTCTTC. It is translated as CASSHLGLQTAYNEQFF.

This chain joins TRBV20-1 and TRBJ2-1, with TRBD2 matching over 13 bases. This CDR3 spans 13 amino acids. Germline-derived CDR1 and CDR2 are DFQATT and SNEGSKA (reference sequence). Germline trimming cut 5 bases from V and 9 bases from J; bases unmatched to any gene: 4. The DNA for the CDR3 is TGCAGTGCTGAGACTAGCGGGAGGACTGAGCAGTTCTTC. It encodes CSAETSGRTEQFF.

This clonotype was seen many times. The chain employs TRBV7-9 and TRBJ1-2; a weak D match, TRBD1 (5 bases). This CDR3 comprises 18 residues. CDR1 and CDR2 from the germline V gene are SEHNR and FQNEAQ (reference sequence). Trimming removed 5 bases from V and 7 bases from J, with 29 bases in between. CDR3 amino acids: CASSLKGSGYRVVAGYTF. The CDR3 nucleotides read TGTGCCAGCAGCCTCAAGGGGTCAGGGTACCGCGTGGTTGCTGGCTACACCTTC.

This rearrangement joins TRBV5-4 to TRBJ1-2; 7 nucleotides align to TRBD1. With V trimmed by 4 bases and J by 6 bases, 6 bases remained unmatched. The CDR3 consists of 13 residues. Looked up from germline, CDR1 is SGHNT and CDR2 is YYREEE (reference sequence). The DNA for the CDR3 is TGTGCCAGCAGCGTAGACAGGGTACATGGCTACACCTTC. It specifies CASSVDRVHGYTF.

The table lists this clonotype with many counts. The chain is built from TRBV3-1 and TRBJ2-5; D is uncertain. The CDR3 has 13 amino acids. Germline V gene sequence: CDR1 LGHDT, CDR2 YNNKEL (reference sequence). The V and J ends lost 4 bases and 7 bases respectively, with 13 bases between them. The CDR3 region is CASSPGHDGTQYF. DNA for the CDR3: TGTGCCAGCAGCCCAGGCCATGATGGGACCCAGTACTTC.

Concerning this clonotype: A read error is possible here, since a much larger clone lies one base away. The chain links TRBV6-2 or TRBV6-3 to TRBJ1-2; a possible D gene is TRBD1 (5 bases). CDR3 length: 12 amino acids. Germline assignment: CDR1 MNHEY and CDR2 SVGEGT. Between the trimmed V and J ends, which lost 10 bases and 5 bases, there was a span of 14 bases. CDR3 amino acids: CANSDRPYGYTF. The CDR3 nucleotides read TGTGCCAACAGCGACAGACCTTATGGCTACACCTTC.

Details on this clonotype: A much bigger clone sits one base away, suggesting this may be a read error. The chain couples TRBV3-1 to TRBJ1-3, with D maybe TRBD1 (6 bases). The CDR3 consists of 16 residues. Trimming stripped 5 bases from V and 0 bases from J, with 14 bases between. Germline V gene lookup returns CDR1 LGHDT and CDR2 YNNKEL (reference sequence). Written as DNA, the CDR3 is TGTGCCAGCAGCATTCCGGGACACTACTCTGGAAACACCATATATTTT. It yields the protein CASSIPGHYSGNTIYF.

This sequence joins TRBV7-9 and TRBJ2-5; D gene uncertain. This CDR3 is built from 14 residues. Looked up from germline, CDR1 is SEHNR and CDR2 is FQNEAQ (reference sequence). V lost 1 base and J 3 bases, leaving 9 bases between the germline ends. CDR3 DNA sequence: TGTGCCAGCAGCTTAGACTGGCAGGAAGAGACCCAGTACTTC. Translated, it gives CASSLDWQEETQYF.

This clonotype was found many times. The gene calls are TRBV12-3 or TRBV12-4 and TRBJ2-7, with 12 bases fitting TRBD2. V shed 5 bases, J shed 7 bases, and the junction held 9 bases outside the gene matches. This CDR3 is 15 amino acids long. CDR3 bases: TGTGCCAGCAGTCGCGGACTAGCGGGACTAGGGGAGCAGTACTTC. Protein product: CASSRGLAGLGEQYF.

The chain is built from TRBV28 and TRBJ1-1; maybe TRBD1 (5 bases). Germline assignment: CDR1 MDHEN and CDR2 SYDVKM. Trimming pared 4 bases from V and 8 bases from J, leaving 14 bases between. This CDR3 is built from 13 residues. The CDR3 coding sequence is TGTGCCAGCAGTTACCCCGATTGGACAGAAGCTTTCTTT. Translation: CASSYPDWTEAFF.

This clonotype was recorded at least ten times. The chain recombines TRBV11-2 with TRBJ2-2; 7 nucleotides match TRBD1. With V trimmed by 4 bases and J by 8 bases, 10 bases remained unmatched. This CDR3 spans 15 amino acids. Germline V lookup: CDR1 SGHAT, CDR2 FQNNGV. CDR3 in amino acids: CASSSNTGASGELFF. CDR3 coding DNA: TGTGCCAGCAGCTCGAATACAGGGGCTTCGGGGGAGCTGTTTTTT.

In this sample, this clonotype turned up a few times. The V gene is TRBV18, the J gene TRBJ2-1, with D hard to call. The CDR3 runs 15 residues. In germline, CDR1 is KGHSH, CDR2 LQKENI. Trimming stripped 2 bases from V and 6 bases from J, with 14 bases between. CDR3 protein: CASSPIRAPGNEQFF. The CDR3 DNA reads as TGTGCCAGCTCACCAATCCGGGCCCCCGGCAATGAGCAGTTCTTC.

This clonotype was observed at least ten times. The chain joins TRBV12-3 or TRBV12-4 to TRBJ1-1; 8 nucleotides align to TRBD1. The CDR3 covers 13 residues. The junction had 3 bases not matched to a gene; V was cut back by 8 bases and J by 1 base. The CDR3 loop reads CASLDRGNTEAFF. The CDR3 DNA reads as TGTGCCAGCCTAGACAGGGGGAACACTGAAGCTTTCTTT.

A word on this clonotype: This may arise from a read error, as a much more abundant clone is one base away. This rearrangement joins TRBV20-1 to TRBJ2-3, with 9 bases lining up with TRBD2. The CDR3 covers 14 residues. The germline V gene has CDR1 DFQATT and CDR2 SNEGSKA (reference sequence). In nucleotides, the CDR3 is TGCAGTGCTAGCCAAGCGGGGGGCACAGATGCGCAGTATTTT. Its protein is CSASQAGGTDAQYF.

This clonotype was counted at least ten times. V gene TRBV7-3 combines with J gene TRBJ2-7; tentative D call: TRBD1 (6 bases). The CDR3 covers 13 residues. Germline-derived CDR1 and CDR2 are SGHTA and FQGTGA. Trimming took off 4 bases at V and 5 bases at J, with 12 bases between the two ends. CDR3 DNA sequence: TGTGCCAGCAGCTCCACCAGGGGTCACGAGCAGTACTTC. Protein sequence: CASSSTRGHEQYF.

This clonotype was counted many times. J is TRBJ2-1 and V is TRBV5-1; 16 bases are shared with TRBD2. The V gene's germline CDR1 is SGHRS and CDR2 YFSETQ. The CDR3 is 17 residues long. J was trimmed by 6 bases and V by 5 bases; bases with no gene match: 8. The DNA for the CDR3 is TGCGCCAGCAGAACCGGGACTAGCGGGAGGGTTTCCAATGAGCAGTTCTTC. This translates into CASRTGTSGRVSNEQFF.

The chain carries TRBV7-9 and TRBJ2-3, with TRBD1 as a possible D gene (6 bases). Germline V gene data show CDR1 as SEHNR and CDR2 as FQNEAQ (reference sequence). The CDR3 spans 18 residues. V dropped 0 bases and J dropped 3 bases, with 19 bases sitting between them. CDR3 in amino acids: CASSLALSSGVRTDTQYF. CDR3 DNA sequence: TGTGCCAGCAGCTTAGCGTTGTCCTCAGGGGTTCGGACAGATACGCAGTATTTT.

This clonotype was observed a handful of times. The V gene is TRBV5-4, the J gene TRBJ2-4, with TRBD2 as a possible D gene (5 bases). Trimming took off 4 bases at V and 4 bases at J, with 12 bases between the two ends. Germline assignment: CDR1 SGHNT and CDR2 YYREEE (reference sequence). The CDR3 length is 14 residues. In DNA, the CDR3 is TGTGCCAGCAGCCCCGGCCCGGGAAAAAACATTCAGTACTTC. It encodes CASSPGPGKNIQYF. The complete variable domain, with remaining parts taken from reference TRBV5-4 and TRBJ2-4, reads ETGVTQSPTHLIKTRGQQVTLRCSSQSGHNTVSWYQQALGQGPQFIFQYYREEENGRGNFPPRFSGLQFPNYSSELNVNALELDDSALYLCASSPGPGKNIQYFGAGTRLSVL.

This clonotype was found a few times. The chain has TRBV7-9 and TRBJ2-3; D not certain. Trimming cost V 1 base and J 6 bases, with 8 bases left between them. CDR1 and CDR2 (germline): SEHNR, FQNEAQ (reference sequence). This CDR3 comprises 13 residues. The DNA for the CDR3 is TGTGCCAGCAGCTTAGGGGGTTACGATACGCAGTATTTT. This codes for CASSLGGYDTQYF. Combining the CDR3 with reference TRBV7-9 and TRBJ2-3 gives the whole variable domain DTGVSQNPRHKITKRGQNVTFRCDPISEHNRLYWYRQTLGQGPEFLTYFQNEAQLEKSRLLSDRFSAERPKGSFSTLEIQRTEQGDSAMYLCASSLGGYDTQYFGPGTRLTVL.